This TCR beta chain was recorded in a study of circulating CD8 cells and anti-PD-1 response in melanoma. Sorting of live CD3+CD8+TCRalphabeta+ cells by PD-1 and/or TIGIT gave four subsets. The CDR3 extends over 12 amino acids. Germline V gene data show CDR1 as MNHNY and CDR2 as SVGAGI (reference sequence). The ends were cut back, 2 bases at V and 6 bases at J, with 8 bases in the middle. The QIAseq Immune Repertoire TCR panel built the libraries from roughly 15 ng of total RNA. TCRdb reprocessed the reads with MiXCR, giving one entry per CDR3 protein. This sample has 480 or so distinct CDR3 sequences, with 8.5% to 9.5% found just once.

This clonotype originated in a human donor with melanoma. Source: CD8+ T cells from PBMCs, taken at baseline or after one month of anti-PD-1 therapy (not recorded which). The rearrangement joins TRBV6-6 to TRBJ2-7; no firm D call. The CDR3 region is CASSYPLGEQYF. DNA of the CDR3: TGTGCCAGCAGTTACCCCCTCGGCGAGCAGTACTTC.